These 24 T cell receptor beta chains were sequenced from one sample in a study of blood T cell repertoires in COVID-19. Profiling relied on immunoSEQ multiplex PCR, and the TCRdb table lists in-frame clones only, not all of them. The sample contains about 270,000 clones, around nine tenths of which appear only once. The sequenced sample consisted of peripheral blood. These TCRs come from a middle-aged man with active or convalescent COVID-19.

J is TRBJ2-1 and V is TRBV7-8; TRBD2 aligns across 7 bases. In germline, CDR1 is SGHVS, CDR2 FQNEAQ. The CDR3 loop spans 17 amino acids. J gave up 6 bases and V 0 bases, and 11 bases lay outside the gene matches. The CDR3 DNA is TGTGCCAGCAGCTTAGCGGCTAGCGGATTCCTGGGCAATGAGCAGTTCTTC. Translating gives CASSLAASGFLGNEQFF.

This chain links TRBV28 with TRBJ2-7; 8 bases fit TRBD1. Trimming took 5 bases from V and 6 from J; bases not matched to a gene: 9. This CDR3 contains 14 residues. Germline V CDR1 and CDR2: MDHEN, SYDVKM. Here the CDR3 reads CASSRPQGAGEQYF. CDR3 DNA sequence: TGTGCCAGCAGTCGCCCTCAGGGGGCCGGCGAGCAGTACTTC.

CDR3 nucleotides: TGTGCCAGCAGCGGGCAGGGGGCGATCGGGTATTATGGCTACACCTTC. Amino acid sequence: CASSGQGAIGYYGYTF. J is TRBJ1-2 and V is TRBV28, with 8 bases that match TRBD1. The J segment lost 5 bases and the V segment lost 6 bases, leaving 14 bases of the junction unmatched. Germline V gene lookup returns CDR1 MDHEN and CDR2 SYDVKM. This CDR3 contains 16 residues.

The chain joins TRBV3-1 (or the pseudogene TRBV3-2) to TRBJ2-3, with 12 nucleotides matching TRBD2. This CDR3 region has 18 residues. The V gene's germline CDR1 is LGHDT and CDR2 YNNKEL (reference sequence). The V gene end was trimmed by 2 bases and the J gene end by 1 base; junction bases not matched to a gene: 7. Here the CDR3 reads CASSQLAGGPGGTDTQYF. As DNA, the CDR3 is TGTGCCAGCAGCCAACTAGCGGGAGGGCCTGGGGGCACAGATACGCAGTATTTT.

The chain couples TRBV24-1 to TRBJ2-2, with TRBD2 matching over 10 bases. CDR1 and CDR2 from the germline V gene are KGHDR and SFDVKD. The CDR3 has 16 amino acids. With V trimmed by 3 bases and J by 5 bases, 5 bases remained unmatched. For the CDR3, the DNA is TGTGCCACCAGTGATCCGACTAGCGGGTATACCGGGGAGCTGTTTTTT. It specifies CATSDPTSGYTGELFF.

The rearrangement joins TRBV2 to TRBJ1-2, with TRBD1 as a possible D gene (6 bases). Germline lookup yields CDR1 SNHLY and CDR2 FYNNEI. Trimming shortened V by 7 bases and J by 4 bases, and 13 bases separated the two germline ends. The CDR3 extends over 13 amino acids. The CDR3 DNA sequence: TGTGCCAGCAAAGTCACAGGGACCTATGGCTACACCTTC. Encoded protein: CASKVTGTYGYTF. Using reference TRBV2 and TRBJ1-2 for the parts outside the CDR3, the full variable domain is EPEVTQTPSHQVTQMGQEVILRCVPISNHLYFYWYRQILGQKVEFLVSFYNNEISEKSEIFDDQFSVERPDGSNFTLKIRSTKLEDSAMYFCASKVTGTYGYTFGSGTRLTVV.

On this clone: Germline is not matched at one junction end, which may reflect a read error. The chain employs TRBV30 and TRBJ1-2; D is possibly TRBD1 (6 bases). The CDR3 is 14 amino acids. Germline CDR1 is GTSNPN and CDR2 is SVGIG (reference sequence). In nucleotides, the CDR3 is TGTGCCCGGAGTGTACAGGGTAAGAAGGATGGCTACACCTTC. As protein: CARSVQGKKDGYTF.

V usage is TRBV27 and J usage is TRBJ1-3; 7 nucleotides line up with TRBD1. The CDR3 loop spans 15 amino acids. CDR1 and CDR2 (germline): MNHEY, SMNVEV (reference sequence). The trim removed 0 bases at V and 2 bases at J, leaving 1 base unmatched. This CDR3 reads CASSLSTGPGNTIYF. In DNA form, the CDR3 reads TGTGCCAGCAGTTTATCGACAGGGCCTGGAAACACCATATATTTT.

The chain combines TRBV30 with TRBJ1-5; the D gene is possibly TRBD1 (5 bases). V lost 0 bases and J lost 0, with 9 bases in between. Germline values: CDR1 GTSNPN, CDR2 SVGIG (reference sequence). This CDR3 spans 15 amino acids. The CDR3 loop is CAWSVGAVSNQPQHF. The CDR3 DNA sequence: TGTGCCTGGAGTGTAGGGGCAGTTAGCAATCAGCCCCAGCATTTT.

This clone appeared a single time. The rearrangement joins TRBV11-2 to TRBJ1-5; TRBD1 might be the D (6 bases). This CDR3 contains 15 residues. Trimming removed 4 bases at V and 4 bases at J, with 14 bases between. Germline-derived CDR1 and CDR2 are SGHAT and FQNNGV. The CDR3 protein is CASSSGGHRNQPQHF. CDR3 nucleotide sequence: TGTGCCAGCAGCTCCGGGGGGCATCGAAATCAGCCCCAGCATTTT.

This sequence joins TRBV11-1 and TRBJ2-2, with D hard to call. Germline CDR1 and CDR2: SGHAT and FQDESV (reference sequence). This CDR3 is 12 amino acids long. The ends were cut back, 7 bases at V and 6 bases at J, with 9 bases in the middle. The CDR3, as DNA: TGTGCCAGCACCCAGGCGTCCGGGGAGCTGTTTTTT. Translated: CASTQASGELFF.

The CDR3 bases are TGTGCCAGCAGCCTTAGCGGGAGGGCCGACGAGCAGTACTTC. It translates to CASSLSGRADEQYF. This chain connects TRBV4-2 to TRBJ2-7; TRBD2 aligns across 11 bases. This CDR3 has 14 amino acids. With 4 bases clipped from V and 5 bases from J, the junction kept 4 bases outside the gene matches. Germline loops: CDR1 LGHNA, CDR2 YNFKEQ.

This clone was detected only a few times. V usage is TRBV5-1 and J usage is TRBJ1-1; D perhaps matches TRBD1 (5 bases). Trimming removed 3 bases from V and 5 bases from J, with 14 bases in between. CDR3 length equals 14 residues. In germline, CDR1 is SGHRS, CDR2 YFSETQ. CDR3: CASSWSQGGTEAFF. The CDR3, as DNA: TGCGCCAGCAGCTGGAGCCAGGGAGGAACTGAAGCTTTCTTT.

This chain uses TRBV4-1 with TRBJ1-5; 9 bases map to TRBD1. With 4 bases clipped from V and 7 bases from J, the junction kept 11 bases outside the gene matches. Looked up from germline, CDR1 is MGHRA and CDR2 is YSYEKL. The CDR3 runs to 16 residues. Here the CDR3 DNA reads TGCGCCAGCAGCCCAGGGATAGACAGGGGGGGCCAGCCCCAGCATTTT. Protein: CASSPGIDRGGQPQHF.

The CDR3 DNA is TGTGCCAGCGGGACAGAACGCTCTGGAAACACCATATATTTT. Its translation is CASGTERSGNTIYF. The chain uses TRBV2 and TRBJ1-3; 7 nucleotides match TRBD1. CDR1 and CDR2 (germline): SNHLY, FYNNEI. CDR3 length: 14 residues. V gave up 8 bases and J gave up 0 bases; unmatched junction bases: 4.

The chain is built from TRBV14 and TRBJ2-5, with 9 bases matching TRBD2. The J call may be wrong; the DNA end is better matched by TRBJ2-7. Germline-derived CDR1 and CDR2 are SGHDN and FVKESK. This CDR3 is built from 17 residues. The chain's CDR3 is CASSDSRRIAGVYEQYF. CDR3 bases: TGTGCCAGCAGCGACTCAAGGAGAATAGCGGGAGTCTACGAGCAGTACTTC.

The chain joins TRBV27 to TRBJ2-3; 7 bases fit TRBD2. V lost 3 bases, J lost 0 bases, and 3 bases stayed unmatched. The CDR3 is made up of 15 amino acids. The V gene's germline CDR1 is MNHEY and CDR2 SMNVEV (reference sequence). CDR3 protein: CASSFLAASTDTQYF. The CDR3 DNA reads TGTGCCAGCAGTTTCCTAGCGGCAAGCACAGATACGCAGTATTTT.

This chain links TRBV10-3 with TRBJ1-2; 7 nucleotides agree with TRBD1. The CDR3 length is 13 residues. Germline V gene sequence: CDR1 ENHRY, CDR2 SYGVKD. V was clipped by 4 bases and J by 6 bases; unmatched bases: 5. DNA of the CDR3: TGTGCCATCAGTGGTCAGGGGGAGAATGGCTACACCTTC. Amino acids: CAISGQGENGYTF.

This sequence joins TRBV2 and TRBJ2-7; D is possibly TRBD2 (5 bases). Germline V gene data show CDR1 as SNHLY and CDR2 as FYNNEI. The CDR3 covers 14 residues. Trimming pared 1 base from V and 6 bases from J, leaving 13 bases between. In DNA, the CDR3 is TGTGCCAGCAGTGAAGGGGTCGGGGTAATCGAGCAGTACTTC. This translates into CASSEGVGVIEQYF.

The rearrangement uses TRBV11-2 and TRBJ1-5; D uncertain. Germline assignment: CDR1 SGHAT and CDR2 FQNNGV. This CDR3 has 14 amino acids. The V end was cut by 0 bases, the J end by 0 bases, with 3 bases between. CDR3 protein: CASSLDYSNQPQHF. The CDR3 DNA reads TGTGCCAGCAGCTTAGATTATAGCAATCAGCCCCAGCATTTT.

The J gene is TRBJ2-3, the V gene TRBV7-9; a possible D gene is TRBD1 (6 bases). Trimming stripped 5 bases from V and 3 bases from J, with 21 bases between. Germline V CDR1 and CDR2: SEHNR, FQNEAQ (reference sequence). The CDR3 totals 17 residues. The CDR3 DNA reads TGTGCCAGCAGCCAAATCCCGACAGGCGGACTTACAGATACGCAGTATTTT. It specifies CASSQIPTGGLTDTQYF.

The V call is TRBV11-2, the J call TRBJ1-6; D ambiguous. This CDR3 is built from 13 residues. With 8 bases removed from V and 9 bases from J, the gap between germline ends came to 14 bases. Per germline, CDR1 SGHAT and CDR2 FQNNGV. CDR3 region: CASQTRRISPLHF. CDR3 nucleotides: TGTGCCAGCCAAACCCGGAGGATTTCACCCCTCCACTTT.

The chain recombines TRBV19 with TRBJ1-1; 9 nucleotides line up with TRBD1. Germline-derived CDR1 and CDR2 are LNHDA and SQIVND (reference sequence). The CDR3 length is 15 residues. V lost 5 bases, J lost 6 bases, and 10 bases stayed unmatched. Here the CDR3 DNA reads TGTGCCAGTAGTGAAATGACAGGGGGAAGGGCTGAAGCTTTCTTT. Translated: CASSEMTGGRAEAFF. Drawing the rest from reference TRBV19 and TRBJ1-1, the complete variable domain is DGGITQSPKYLFRKEGQNVTLSCEQNLNHDAMYWYRQDPGQGLRLIYYSQIVNDFQKGDIAEGYSVSREKKESFPLTVTSAQKNPTAFYLCASSEMTGGRAEAFFGQGTRLTVV.

This chain joins TRBV6-5 and TRBJ1-1; 7 nucleotides align to TRBD1. This CDR3 spans 15 amino acids. Germline-derived CDR1 and CDR2 are MNHEY and SVGAGI. After removal of 6 bases from V and 2 bases from J, the junction contained 9 bases not matched to a gene. This chain's CDR3 is CASSQTGTVNTEAFF. In nucleotides, the CDR3 is TGTGCCAGCAGCCAAACCGGGACAGTTAACACTGAAGCTTTCTTT.